The clone carrying this TCR beta chain has ten or more counts. As yet, its antigen is unknown. TCR alpha and beta CDR3 regions were amplified from RNA using iRepertoire nested multiplex PCR. Tissue mRNA or PBMC total RNA, about 95-450 ng, went into one-step reverse transcription and amplification. TCRdb recomputed calls from the multiplex PCR reads with MiXCR, one row per CDR3 protein. The sample lists over 80,000 distinct CDR3 sequences, approximately 42% occurring once. The sample belongs to a study of glioma-infiltrating T cells. General study findings and limits: Tissue-blood divergence was below expectation in non-neoplastic patients, above in gliomas. Very few CDR3 sequences were shared between tissue and blood.

CDR1 is SQVTM and CDR2 is ANQGSEA in the germline V gene. This CDR3 has 14 residues. The V gene end was trimmed by 2 bases and the J gene end by 3 bases; junction bases not matched to a gene: 4. The J gene is TRBJ2-1, the V gene TRBV29-1; 7 nucleotides agree with TRBD2. Specimen: glioma tissue, nonneoplastic brain tissue, or PBMCs (not recorded which). The sequence was collected from a human donor with low-grade glioma or glioblastoma, undergoing nonglioma brain surgery, or in good health (not recorded which). CDR3 sequence reads: CSVELVAGYNEQFF. As DNA, the CDR3 is TGCAGCGTTGAATTAGTAGCGGGCTACAATGAGCAGTTCTTC.